This is a list of T cell receptor beta chains from one sample in a study of naive and memory T cell subsets. MiXCR was run by TCRdb on the UMI-ligation and nested PCR reads, yielding one entry per CDR3 protein. The sample yields some 110,000 distinct CDR3 sequences, 30% to 45% seen once. Input material: central memory CD4+ T cells from blood. Every receptor here comes from a human donor in good health. Both conserved end residues are trimmed from each CDR3. The D gene is left open where the match is weak.

V gene: TRBV27; J gene: TRBJ2-3; D gene: TRBD2; CDR3 protein: ASATGGVNTQY
V gene: TRBV7-9; J gene: TRBJ1-5; D gene: -; CDR3 protein: ASSDGTGSSNQPQH
V gene: TRBV6-5; J gene: TRBJ2-2; D gene: -; CDR3 protein: ASSSRKAGELF
V gene: TRBV28; J gene: TRBJ2-7; D gene: TRBD2; CDR3 protein: ASSLWELAGGPGEQY
V gene: TRBV12-3/TRBV12-4; J gene: TRBJ2-5; D gene: -; CDR3 protein: ASSLGRGQETQY
V gene: TRBV20-1; J gene: TRBJ2-1; D gene: -; CDR3 protein: SADRPYNEQF
V gene: TRBV18; J gene: TRBJ2-1; D gene: TRBD1; CDR3 protein: ASSPRTGDEIEQF
V gene: TRBV5-5; J gene: TRBJ2-7; D gene: -; CDR3 protein: ASTYRPTRGTYEQY
V gene: TRBV2; J gene: TRBJ1-4; D gene: -; CDR3 protein: AILGISNEKLF
V gene: TRBV6-5; J gene: TRBJ2-7; D gene: TRBD2; CDR3 protein: ASRPPRSGRMGEQY
V gene: TRBV2; J gene: TRBJ1-1; D gene: -; CDR3 protein: ASSWGANTEAF
V gene: TRBV6-2/TRBV6-3; J gene: TRBJ2-7; D gene: TRBD1; CDR3 protein: ASRRQGSEQY
V gene: TRBV4-3; J gene: TRBJ2-1; D gene: TRBD2; CDR3 protein: ASSQGGRRF